This TCR beta chain was captured in a study of T cell responses to AZD1222 COVID-19 vaccine. Assay: immunoSEQ multiplex PCR; the TCRdb copy retains only in-frame clones and omits some. The top ten clones hold over 15% of a sample with about 59,000 clones, around 80% of them seen once. This sequence was found in an adult in good health. The specimen comprised peripheral blood, sampled on day 0 of AZD1222 vaccination.

The CDR3 here is CASSSIGAGDYGYTF. The CDR3 bases are TGTGCCAGCAGCTCCATAGGCGCAGGCGATTATGGCTACACCTTC. V gene TRBV6-5 combines with J gene TRBJ1-2; D is unresolved. CDR3 length: 15 residues. Germline-derived CDR1 and CDR2 are MNHEY and SVGAGI. V shed 6 bases and J shed 5 bases, with 19 bases lying between them.